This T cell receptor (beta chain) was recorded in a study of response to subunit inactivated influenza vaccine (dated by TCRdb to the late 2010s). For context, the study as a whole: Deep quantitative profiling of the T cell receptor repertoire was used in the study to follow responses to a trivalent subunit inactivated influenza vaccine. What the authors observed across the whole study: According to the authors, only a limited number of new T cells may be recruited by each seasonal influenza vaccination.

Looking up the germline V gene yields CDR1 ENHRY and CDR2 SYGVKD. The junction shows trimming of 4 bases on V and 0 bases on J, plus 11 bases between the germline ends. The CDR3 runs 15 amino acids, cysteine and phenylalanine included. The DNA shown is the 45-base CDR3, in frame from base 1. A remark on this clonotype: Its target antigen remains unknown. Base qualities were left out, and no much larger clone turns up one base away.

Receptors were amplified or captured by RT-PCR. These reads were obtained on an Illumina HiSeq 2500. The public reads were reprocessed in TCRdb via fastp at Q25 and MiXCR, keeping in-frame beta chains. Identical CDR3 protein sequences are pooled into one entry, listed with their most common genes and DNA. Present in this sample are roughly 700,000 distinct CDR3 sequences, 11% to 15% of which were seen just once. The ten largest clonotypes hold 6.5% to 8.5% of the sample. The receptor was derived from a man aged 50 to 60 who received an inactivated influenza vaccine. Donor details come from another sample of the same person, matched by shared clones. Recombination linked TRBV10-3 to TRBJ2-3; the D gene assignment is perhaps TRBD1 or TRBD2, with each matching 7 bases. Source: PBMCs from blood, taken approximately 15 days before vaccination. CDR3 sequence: CAISAGGGSTDTQYF. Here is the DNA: TGTGCCATCAGTGCAGGGGGGGGAAGCACAGATACGCAGTATTTT.